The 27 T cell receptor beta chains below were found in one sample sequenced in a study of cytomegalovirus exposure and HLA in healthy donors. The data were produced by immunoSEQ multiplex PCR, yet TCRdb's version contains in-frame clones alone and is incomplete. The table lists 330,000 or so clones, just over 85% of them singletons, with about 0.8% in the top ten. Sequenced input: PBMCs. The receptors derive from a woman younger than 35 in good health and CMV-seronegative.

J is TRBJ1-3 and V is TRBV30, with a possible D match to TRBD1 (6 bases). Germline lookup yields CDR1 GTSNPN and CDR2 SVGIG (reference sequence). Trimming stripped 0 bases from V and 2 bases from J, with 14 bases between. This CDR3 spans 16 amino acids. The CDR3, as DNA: TGTGCCTGGAGTGTATGGGCAGGGGCGACTGGAAACACCATATATTTT. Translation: CAWSVWAGATGNTIYF.

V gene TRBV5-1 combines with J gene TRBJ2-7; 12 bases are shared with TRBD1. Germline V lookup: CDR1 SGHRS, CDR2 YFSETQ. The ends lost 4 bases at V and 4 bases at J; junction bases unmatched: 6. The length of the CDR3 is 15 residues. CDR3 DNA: TGCGCCAGCAGCCCTGCGGGACAGGGGGCTTACGAGCAGTACTTC. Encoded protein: CASSPAGQGAYEQYF.

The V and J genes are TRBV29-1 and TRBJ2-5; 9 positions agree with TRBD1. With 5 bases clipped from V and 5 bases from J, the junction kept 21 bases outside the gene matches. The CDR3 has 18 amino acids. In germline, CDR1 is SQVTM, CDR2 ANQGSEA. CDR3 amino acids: CSVSTHPRTGEGWETQYF. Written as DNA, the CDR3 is TGCAGCGTTTCGACCCACCCTCGGACAGGGGAGGGGTGGGAGACCCAGTACTTC.

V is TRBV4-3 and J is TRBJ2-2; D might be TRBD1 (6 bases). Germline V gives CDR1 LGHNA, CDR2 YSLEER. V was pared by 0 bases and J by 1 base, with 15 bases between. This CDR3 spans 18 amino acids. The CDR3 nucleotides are TGCGCCAGCAGCCAAGAGCGTACCGGGACACTGAACACCGGGGAGCTGTTTTTT. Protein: CASSQERTGTLNTGELFF.

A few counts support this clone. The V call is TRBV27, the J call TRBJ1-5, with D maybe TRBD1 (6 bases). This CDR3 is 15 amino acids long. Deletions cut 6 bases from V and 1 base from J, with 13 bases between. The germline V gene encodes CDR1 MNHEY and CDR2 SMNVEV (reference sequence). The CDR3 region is CASSSTGMSNQPQHF. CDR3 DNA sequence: TGTGCCAGCAGCTCCACAGGGATGAGCAATCAGCCCCAGCATTTT.

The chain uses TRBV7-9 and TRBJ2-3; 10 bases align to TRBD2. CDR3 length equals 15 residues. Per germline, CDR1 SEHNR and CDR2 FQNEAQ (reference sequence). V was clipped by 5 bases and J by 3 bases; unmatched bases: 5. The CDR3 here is CASSPRTSGTDTQYF. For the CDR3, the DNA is TGTGCCAGCAGCCCGAGGACTAGCGGTACAGATACGCAGTATTTT. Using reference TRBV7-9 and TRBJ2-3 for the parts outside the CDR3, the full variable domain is DTGVSQNPRHKITKRGQNVTFRCDPISEHNRLYWYRQTLGQGPEFLTYFQNEAQLEKSRLLSDRFSAERPKGSFSTLEIQRTEQGDSAMYLCASSPRTSGTDTQYFGPGTRLTVL.

The CDR3: CASSLDPRNEQFF. The CDR3 DNA reads as TGCGCCAGCAGCTTGGACCCGCGGAATGAGCAGTTCTTC. The chain recombines TRBV5-1 with TRBJ2-1; no firm D call. Trimming took off 0 bases at V and 7 bases at J, with 8 bases between the two ends. The CDR3 is made up of 13 amino acids. From germline, CDR1 is SGHRS and CDR2 YFSETQ.

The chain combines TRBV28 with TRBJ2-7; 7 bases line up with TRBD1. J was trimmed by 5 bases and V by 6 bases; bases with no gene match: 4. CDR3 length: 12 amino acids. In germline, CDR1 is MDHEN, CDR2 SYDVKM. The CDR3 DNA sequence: TGTGCCAGCAGCTCTGACAGGGACGAGCAGTACTTC. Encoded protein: CASSSDRDEQYF.

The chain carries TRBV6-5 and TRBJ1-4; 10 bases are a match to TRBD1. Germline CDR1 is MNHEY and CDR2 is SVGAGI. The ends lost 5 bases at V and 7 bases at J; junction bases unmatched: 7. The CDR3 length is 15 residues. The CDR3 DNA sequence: TGTGCCAGCAGTCTGGAGACAGGGGGCGGTGAAAAACTGTTTTTT. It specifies CASSLETGGGEKLFF.

The CDR3 region has the DNA TGTGCCAGCAGCGTAGGGATAGCGGGAGCCGGGGATACGCAGTATTTT. Its translation: CASSVGIAGAGDTQYF. The rearrangement links TRBV9 to TRBJ2-3; 9 bases are shared with TRBD2. V trimming: 0 bases; J trimming: 6 bases; junction bases outside the gene matches: 8. CDR3 length equals 16 residues. Germline values: CDR1 SGDLS, CDR2 YYNGEE.

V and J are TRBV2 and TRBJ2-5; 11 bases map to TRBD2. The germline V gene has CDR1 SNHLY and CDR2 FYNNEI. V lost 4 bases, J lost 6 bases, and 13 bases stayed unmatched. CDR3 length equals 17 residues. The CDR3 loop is CASSAGTAGLAVKTQYF. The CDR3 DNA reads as TGTGCCAGCAGTGCCGGGACGGCGGGACTAGCGGTAAAGACCCAGTACTTC.

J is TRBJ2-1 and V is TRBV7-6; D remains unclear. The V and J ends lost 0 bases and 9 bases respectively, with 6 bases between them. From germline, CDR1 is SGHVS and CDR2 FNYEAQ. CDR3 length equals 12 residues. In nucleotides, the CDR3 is TGTGCCAGCAGCTTAGCTAATCTTGAGCAGTTCTTC. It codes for CASSLANLEQFF. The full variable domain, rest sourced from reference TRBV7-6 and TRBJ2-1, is GAGVSQSPRYKVTKRGQDVALRCDPISGHVSLYWYRQALGQGPEFLTYFNYEAQQDKSGLPNDRFSAERPEGSISTLTIQRTEQRDSAMYRCASSLANLEQFFGPGTRLTVL.

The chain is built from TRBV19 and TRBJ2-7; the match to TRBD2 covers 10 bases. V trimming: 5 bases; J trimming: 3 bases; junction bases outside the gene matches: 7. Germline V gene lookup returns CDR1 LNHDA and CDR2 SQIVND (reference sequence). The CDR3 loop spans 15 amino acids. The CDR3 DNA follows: TGTGCCAGTAGTCGGGAGCGGGAGGGAGTCTACGAGCAGTACTTC. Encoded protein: CASSREREGVYEQYF.

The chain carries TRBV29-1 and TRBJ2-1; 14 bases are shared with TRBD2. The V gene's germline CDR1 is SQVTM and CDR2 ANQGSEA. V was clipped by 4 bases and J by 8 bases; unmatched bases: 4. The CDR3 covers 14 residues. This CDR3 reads CSVGGLAGVDEQFF. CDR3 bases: TGCAGCGTTGGGGGACTAGCGGGAGTTGATGAGCAGTTCTTC.

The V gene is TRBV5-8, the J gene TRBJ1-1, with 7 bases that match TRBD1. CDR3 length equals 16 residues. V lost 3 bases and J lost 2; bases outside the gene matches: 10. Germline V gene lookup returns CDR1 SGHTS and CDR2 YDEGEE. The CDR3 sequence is CASSSYTGTVNTEAFF. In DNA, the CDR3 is TGTGCCAGCAGCTCATACACCGGGACAGTAAACACTGAAGCTTTCTTT. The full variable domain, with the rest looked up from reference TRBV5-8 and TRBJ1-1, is EAGVTQSPTHLIKTRGQQATLRCSPISGHTSVYWYQQALGLGLQFLLWYDEGEERNRGNFPPRFSGRQFPNYSSELNVNALELEDSALYLCASSSYTGTVNTEAFFGQGTRLTVV.

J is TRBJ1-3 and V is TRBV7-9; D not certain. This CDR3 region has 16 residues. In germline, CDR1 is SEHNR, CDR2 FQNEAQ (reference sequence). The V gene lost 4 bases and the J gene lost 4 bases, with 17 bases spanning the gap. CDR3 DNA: TGTGCCAGCAGCTCCCCCCAGGAAATCTCCGGAAACACCATATATTTT. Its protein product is CASSSPQEISGNTIYF.

CDR3 sequence reads: CAWSPGINTEAFF. CDR3 nucleotide sequence: TGTGCCTGGAGTCCAGGGATCAACACTGAAGCTTTCTTT. J is TRBJ1-1 and V is TRBV30; possible D gene TRBD1, 5 bases. Trimming stripped 2 bases from V and 2 bases from J, with 9 bases between. This CDR3 comprises 13 residues. The germline gives CDR1 GTSNPN, CDR2 SVGIG (reference sequence).

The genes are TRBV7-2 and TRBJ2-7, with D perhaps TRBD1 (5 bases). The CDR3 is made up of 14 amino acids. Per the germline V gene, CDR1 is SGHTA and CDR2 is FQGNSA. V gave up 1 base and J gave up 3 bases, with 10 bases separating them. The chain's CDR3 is CASSLGGRDYEQYF. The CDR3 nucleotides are TGTGCCAGCAGCTTAGGAGGCAGGGACTACGAGCAGTACTTC.

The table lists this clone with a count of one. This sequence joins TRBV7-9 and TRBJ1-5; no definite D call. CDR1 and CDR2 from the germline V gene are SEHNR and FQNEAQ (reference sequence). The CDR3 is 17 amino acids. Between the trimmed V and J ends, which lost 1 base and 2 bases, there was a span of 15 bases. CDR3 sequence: CASSLDWGDAGNQPQHF. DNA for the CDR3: TGTGCCAGCAGCTTAGACTGGGGAGACGCTGGCAATCAGCCCCAGCATTTT.

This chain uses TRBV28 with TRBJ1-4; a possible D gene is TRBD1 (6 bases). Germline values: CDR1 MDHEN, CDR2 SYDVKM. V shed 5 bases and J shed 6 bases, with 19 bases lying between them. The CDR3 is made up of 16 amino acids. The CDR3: CASSGARAGADEKLFF. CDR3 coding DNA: TGTGCCAGCAGTGGGGCCCGGGCAGGGGCCGATGAAAAACTGTTTTTT.

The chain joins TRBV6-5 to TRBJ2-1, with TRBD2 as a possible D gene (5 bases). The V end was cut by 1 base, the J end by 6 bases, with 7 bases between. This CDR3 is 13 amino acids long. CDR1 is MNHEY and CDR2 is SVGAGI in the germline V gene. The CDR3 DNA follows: TGTGCCAGCAGTTACTTAAGCGGCAATGAGCAGTTCTTC. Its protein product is CASSYLSGNEQFF.

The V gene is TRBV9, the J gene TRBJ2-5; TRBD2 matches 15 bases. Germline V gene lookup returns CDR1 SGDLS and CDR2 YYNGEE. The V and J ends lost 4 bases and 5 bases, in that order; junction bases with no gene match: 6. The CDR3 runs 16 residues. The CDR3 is CASSSAGLAGGETQYF. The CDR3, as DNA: TGTGCCAGCAGCTCCGCCGGACTAGCGGGAGGGGAGACCCAGTACTTC.

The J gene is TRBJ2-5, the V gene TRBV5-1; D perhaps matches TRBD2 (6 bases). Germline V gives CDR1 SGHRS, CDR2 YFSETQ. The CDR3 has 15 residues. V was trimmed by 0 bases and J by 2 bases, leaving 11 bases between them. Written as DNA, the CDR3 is TGCGCCAGCAGCTTGGCCGGGGGACCACAAGAGACCCAGTACTTC. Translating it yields CASSLAGGPQETQYF.

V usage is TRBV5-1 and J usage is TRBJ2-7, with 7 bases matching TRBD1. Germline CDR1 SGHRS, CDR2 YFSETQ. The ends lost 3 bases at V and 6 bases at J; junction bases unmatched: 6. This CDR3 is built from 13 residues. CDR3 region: CASSSGQIFEQYF. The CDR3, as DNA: TGCGCCAGCAGCTCGGGACAGATCTTCGAGCAGTACTTC.

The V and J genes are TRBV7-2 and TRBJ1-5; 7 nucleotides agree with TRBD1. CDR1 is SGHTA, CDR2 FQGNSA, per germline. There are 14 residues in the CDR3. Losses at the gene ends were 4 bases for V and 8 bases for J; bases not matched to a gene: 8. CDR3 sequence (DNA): TGTGCCAGCAGCTCCCGACAGGGTAGGGAGCCCCAGCATTTT. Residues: CASSSRQGREPQHF.

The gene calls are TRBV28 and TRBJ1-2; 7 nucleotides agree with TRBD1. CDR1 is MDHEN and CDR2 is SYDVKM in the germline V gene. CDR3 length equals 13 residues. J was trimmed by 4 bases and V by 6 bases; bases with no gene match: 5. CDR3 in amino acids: CASSEGQLYGYTF. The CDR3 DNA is TGTGCCAGCAGCGAGGGACAGCTCTATGGCTACACCTTC.

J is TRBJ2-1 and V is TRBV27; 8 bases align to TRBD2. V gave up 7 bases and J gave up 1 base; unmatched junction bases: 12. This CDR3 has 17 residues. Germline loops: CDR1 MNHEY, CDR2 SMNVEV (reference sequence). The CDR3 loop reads CASKKTGGPISYNEQFF. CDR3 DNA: TGTGCCAGCAAGAAGACGGGAGGGCCTATTTCCTACAATGAGCAGTTCTTC.